This record covers a single T cell receptor beta chain. No antigen is known for it. This sample stems from a study of cytomegalovirus exposure and HLA in healthy donors. The primer mix had 60 Vbeta and 13 Jbeta primers. TCRdb keeps only in-frame clones here, not all; method: immunoSEQ multiplex PCR. The sample lists more than 85,000 clones; around 9.6% were seen once. At the time of sampling, donors were nominally healthy, though unrecorded immune exposures were likely. Trimming pared 4 bases from V and 0 bases from J, leaving 5 bases between. Germline CDR1 and CDR2: MNHEY and SVGAGI. The CDR3 consists of 13 residues. Overall study findings and caveats: Later analysis showed most CMV-associated TCR beta chains appearing HLA-restricted. Some V segments, TRBV6-2 and TRBV6-3 among them, were indistinguishable and were therefore excluded.

This receptor was taken from a man aged 45-60 years in good health and CMV-seropositive. V and J are TRBV6-5 and TRBJ2-3; a possible D gene is TRBD1 (5 bases). The sequencing input was PBMCs. Here the CDR3 DNA reads TGTGCCAGCAGTTCAGGGAGCACAGATACGCAGTATTTT. Translating gives CASSSGSTDTQYF.